This entry features one T cell receptor beta chain sequence. This clone was observed a single time. Its cognate antigen has yet to be identified. Base qualities are not at hand, and no much larger clone is one base apart. The CDR3 spans 15 residues, from the cysteine through the phenylalanine. Only CDR3 DNA remains: 45 bases, in frame from the first base. The V and J ends are trimmed by 2 bases and 3 bases, leaving 11 bases between them. The germline V gene specifies KGHSH as CDR1 and LQKENI as CDR2. The sample comes from a study of T cell responses to AZD1222 COVID-19 vaccine (dated by TCRdb to the early 2020s). With respect to the entire study: AZD1222 recipients with second doses at about 4 weeks or about 12 weeks were pooled, because spike-specific TCR depth and breadth did not differ between schedules. Trial participants were enrolled by age into subgroups of 18-55, 56-69 and 70-plus years, and 148, 28 and 57 TCR-sequenced participants, respectively, were included in these subgroups. TCR sequencing was performed for over 230 trial participants, of whom about 200 were given two doses of AZD1222 and 26 were given two doses of MenACWY control vaccine. Overall study results and their limits: CD4 TCRs associated with the vaccine covered the entire spike protein, and the dominant responses were in regions 160-218 and 743-854. Spike-specific TCR breadth and depth rose significantly after two AZD1222 doses compared with day 0 and with MenACWY recipients. Conclusions about previously exposed vaccinees were limited because only six or seven AZD1222 recipients were SARS-CoV-2 seropositive at baseline. Because no day 14 peak-response samples were available, repertoires were characterized only after the peak T cell response. In the small 56-69-year group, the increase in depth fell short of significance, most likely because of low power. Reportedly, almost half of the unique spike-specific TCRs recognized epitopes lying outside the regions that are mutated in the B.1.351 and B.1.1.7 variants. Participants were mostly white British, with more females than males. The authors suggested clonal diversity may have been underestimated.

The sample's time point, from its label and the paper: baseline before first vaccination. Vaccinee samples came from UK trials COV001 and COV002, including a single-blind randomized controlled phase 2/3 trial of AZD1222 (ChAdOx1 nCoV-19) in healthy adults. For TCRbeta chain sequencing, PBMC samples were collected from trial participants at day 0 and at day 28 after the second dose. The CDR3 regions of human TCRbeta chains were analyzed by immunosequencing. From the authors' description of their analysis: TCRs in the repertoires were compared against a reference library of SARS-CoV-2-specific TCRs that had been generated with the MIRA antigen-specificity platform. Breadth meant the fraction of unique TCRs that were SARS-CoV-2-associated, whereas depth meant the fraction of total T cells that were SARS-CoV-2-associated. Each spike-specific TCR was assigned to its reactive spike region and to a CD4 or CD8 class using the MIRA data. Log10-transformed breadth and depth values were compared by one-way ANOVA with Sidak's multiple comparisons tests. Not all clones reach the TCRdb copy of this immuneACCESS table, which keeps in-frame sequences only. Checked studies attribute under half of the gap to unresolved V genes and leave the rest unexplained. The D gene and trimming were derived from the DNA, and the V and J assignments and clone size from that table. The sample has 150,000 to 200,000 clones on record, about 93% of them singletons. Around 0.66% of the sample is in the top ten clones.

This receptor chain uses TRBV18 and TRBJ1-5; the D gene is perhaps TRBD1, on 5 matching bases. This specimen consisted of peripheral blood, obtained on day 0 of AZD1222 vaccination. The sequence was obtained from an adult in good health. The DNA is TGTGCCAGCTCACCAGTTTTTGGGGCCAATCAGCCCCAGCATTTT. This yields the protein CASSPVFGANQPQHF.